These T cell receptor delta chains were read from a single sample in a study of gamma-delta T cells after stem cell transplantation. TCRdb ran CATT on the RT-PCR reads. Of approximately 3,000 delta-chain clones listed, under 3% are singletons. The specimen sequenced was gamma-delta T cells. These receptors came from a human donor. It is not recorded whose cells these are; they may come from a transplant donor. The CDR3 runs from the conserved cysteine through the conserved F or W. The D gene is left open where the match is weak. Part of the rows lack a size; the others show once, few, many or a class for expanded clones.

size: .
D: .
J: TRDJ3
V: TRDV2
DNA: TGTGCCTGTGACACCGTAGGGGGCTATAGCTCCTGGGACACCCGACAGATGTTTTTC
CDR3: CACDTVGGYSSWDTRQMFF

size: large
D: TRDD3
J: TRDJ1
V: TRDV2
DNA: TGTGCCTGTGATACCGTACTGGGGGATACGAAGAACAGGGAACTCATCTTT
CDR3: CACDTVLGDTKNRELIF

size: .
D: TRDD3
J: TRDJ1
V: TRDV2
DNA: TGCGCCTGTGACACCGTTGGGCTGGGGGATACGGAGAAACTCATCTTT
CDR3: CACDTVGLGDTEKLIF

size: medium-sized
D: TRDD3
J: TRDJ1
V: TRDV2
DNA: TGTGCCTGTGACACCGTGAATTCGAGAACTGGGGCGTACACCGATAAACTCATCTTT
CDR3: CACDTVNSRTGAYTDKLIF

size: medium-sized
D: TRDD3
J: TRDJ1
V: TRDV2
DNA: TGTGCCTGTGACACGGTAGGTACTGGGGGATACGAGGTCGATAAACTCATCTTT
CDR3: CACDTVGTGGYEVDKLIF

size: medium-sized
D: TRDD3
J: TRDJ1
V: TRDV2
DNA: TGTGCCTGTGACCCGATTCCAACTACAAACTGGGGATCGGGGCGAGTGTACACCGATAAACTCATCTTT
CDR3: CACDPIPTTNWGSGRVYTDKLIF

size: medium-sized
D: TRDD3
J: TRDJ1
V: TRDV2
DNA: TGTGCCTGTGACACCCTGGGGGGTCAGTACACCGATAAACTCATCTTT
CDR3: CACDTLGGQYTDKLIF

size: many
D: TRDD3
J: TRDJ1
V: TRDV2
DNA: TGTGCCTGTGACACGTTAACGATGACTGGGGCCCCGGGCGATAAACTCATCTTT
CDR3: CACDTLTMTGAPGDKLIF

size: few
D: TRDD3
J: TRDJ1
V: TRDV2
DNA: TGTGCCTGTGACTTCCTAGGTGATGGGGGATACGCCGATAAACTCATCTTT
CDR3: CACDFLGDGGYADKLIF

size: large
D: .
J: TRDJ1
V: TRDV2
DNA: TGTGCCTGTGACACACTTGAGAGCACCGATAAACTCATCTTT
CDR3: CACDTLESTDKLIF

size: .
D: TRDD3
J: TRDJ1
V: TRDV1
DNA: TGTGCTCTTGGGGAAGGGGCACAGTCCCGTACTGGGGGATGCGCTGCTTTGTACACCGATAAACTCATCTTT
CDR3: CALGEGAQSRTGGCAALYTDKLIF

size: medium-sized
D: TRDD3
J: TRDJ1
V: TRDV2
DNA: TGTGCCTGTGACAATGTACTGGGGGATAAGTACACCGATAAACTCATCTTT
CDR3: CACDNVLGDKYTDKLIF

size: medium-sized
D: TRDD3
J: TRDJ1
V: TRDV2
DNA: TGTGCCTGTGACACCCTGGGGGATACGGACGATAAACTCATCTTT
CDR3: CACDTLGDTDDKLIF

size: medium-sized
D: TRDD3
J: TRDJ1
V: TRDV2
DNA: TGTGCCTGTGACACCCTCCTACTGGGGGATACCGATAAACTCATCTTT
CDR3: CACDTLLLGDTDKLIF

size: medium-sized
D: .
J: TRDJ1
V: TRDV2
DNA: TGTGCCTGTGACACCGTAACTGGGACGCGTGATAAACTCATCTTT
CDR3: CACDTVTGTRDKLIF

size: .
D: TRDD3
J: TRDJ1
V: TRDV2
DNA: TGTGCCTGTGACACGGTAGGTACTGGGGGATACGCGGCTGGTGGCTACGATAAACTCATCTTT
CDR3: CACDTVGTGGYAAGGYDKLIF

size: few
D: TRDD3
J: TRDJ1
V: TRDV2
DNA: TGTGCCTGTGACACCGTTTGGGGTGGGCTGGGGGATACCCCCCACGCGTACACCGATAAACTCATCTTT
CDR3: CACDTVWGGLGDTPHAYTDKLIF

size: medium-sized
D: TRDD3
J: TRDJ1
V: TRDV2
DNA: TGTGCCTGTGACACCCTTGAGGGGGTCGAACTGGGGGTACTACACACCGATAAACTCATCTTT
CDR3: CACDTLEGVELGVLHTDKLIF

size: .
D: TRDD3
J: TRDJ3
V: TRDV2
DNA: TGTGCCTGTGACACGATACTGGGGGATACGCCGGAAGAAACCTCCTGGGACACCCGACAGATGTTTTTC
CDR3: CACDTILGDTPEETSWDTRQMFF

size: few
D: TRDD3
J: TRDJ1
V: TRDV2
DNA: TGTGCCTGTGACCCGGTACTGGGGGACCCTCGACCCTACACCGATAAACTCATCTTT
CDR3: CACDPVLGDPRPYTDKLIF

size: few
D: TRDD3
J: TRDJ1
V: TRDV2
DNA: TGTGCCTGTGACATTCTGGGGGATACGCGGGACACCGATAAACTCATCTTT
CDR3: CACDILGDTRDTDKLIF

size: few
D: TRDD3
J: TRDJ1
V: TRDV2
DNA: TGTGCCTGTGACACCATACTGGGGGATAGAAAGGATAAACTCATCTTT
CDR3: CACDTILGDRKDKLIF

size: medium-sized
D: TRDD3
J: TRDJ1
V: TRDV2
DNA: TGTGCCTGTGACGCCCTACTGGGGGATACGCGGGACGACGATAAACTCATCTTT
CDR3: CACDALLGDTRDDDKLIF

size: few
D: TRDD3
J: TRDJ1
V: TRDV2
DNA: TGTGCCTGTGACACTCTACTGGGGGATACGGAGAAACTCATCTTT
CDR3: CACDTLLGDTEKLIF